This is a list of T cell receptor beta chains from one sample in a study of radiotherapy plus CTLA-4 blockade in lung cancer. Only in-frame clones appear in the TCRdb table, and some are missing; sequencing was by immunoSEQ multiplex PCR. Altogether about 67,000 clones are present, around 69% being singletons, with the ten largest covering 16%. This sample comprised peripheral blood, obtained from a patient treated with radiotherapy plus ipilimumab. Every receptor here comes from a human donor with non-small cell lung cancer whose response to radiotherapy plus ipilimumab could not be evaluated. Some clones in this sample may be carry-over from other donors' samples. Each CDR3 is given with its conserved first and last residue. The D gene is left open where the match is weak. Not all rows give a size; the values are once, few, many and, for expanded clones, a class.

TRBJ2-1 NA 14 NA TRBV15 TGTGCCACCAGCAGAGATGGCGGCCTCGATGAGCAGTTCTTC CATSRDGGLDEQFF
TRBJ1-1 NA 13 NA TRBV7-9 TGTGCCAGCAGCTTCGCCCAGGGAACTGAAGCTTTCTTT CASSFAQGTEAFF
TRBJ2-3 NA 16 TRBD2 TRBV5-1 TGCGCCAGCAGCTTGCCAGCGGGGGGATACACAGATACGCAGTATTTT CASSLPAGGYTDTQYF
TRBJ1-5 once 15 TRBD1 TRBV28 TGTGCCAGCAGTTGGGACAGTTATAGCAATCAGCCCCAGCATTTT CASSWDSYSNQPQHF
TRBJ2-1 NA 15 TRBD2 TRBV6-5 TGTGCCAGCAGTTACTCGCGACTAGCGATGGATGAGCAGTTCTTC CASSYSRLAMDEQFF
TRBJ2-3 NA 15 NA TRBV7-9 TGTGCCAGCAGCTCCGGGGGACGCTCCACAGATACGCAGTATTTT CASSSGGRSTDTQYF
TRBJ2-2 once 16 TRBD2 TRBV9 TGTGCCAGCAGCGTAGGGCCGGGGGGGAACACCGGGGAGCTGTTTTTT CASSVGPGGNTGELFF
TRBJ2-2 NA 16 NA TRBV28 TGTGCCAGCAGCTTCATTGGCGGCTACTGGGCCGGGGAGCTGTTTTTT CASSFIGGYWAGELFF
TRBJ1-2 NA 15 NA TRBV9 TGTGCCAGCAGCGTAGTCCAGGGACGGGGAGGAGGCTACACCTTC CASSVVQGRGGGYTF
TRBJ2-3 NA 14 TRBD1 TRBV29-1 TGCAGCGTTGTAGAGGGACAGATCACAGATACGCAGTATTTT CSVVEGQITDTQYF
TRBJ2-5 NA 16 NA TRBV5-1 TGCGCCAGCAGCTGGGGGTACACAGGGTTTCAAGAGACCCAGTACTTC CASSWGYTGFQETQYF
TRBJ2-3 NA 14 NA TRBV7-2 TGTGCCAGCATGGTCGAAACTAGCACAGATACGCAGTATTTT CASMVETSTDTQYF
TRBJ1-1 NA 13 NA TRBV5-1 TGCGCCAGCAGCACGGGGGGGGACACTGAAGCTTTCTTT CASSTGGDTEAFF
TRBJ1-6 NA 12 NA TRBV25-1 TGTGCCAGCAGTCAGGGCGGATCACCCCTCCACTTT CASSQGGSPLHF
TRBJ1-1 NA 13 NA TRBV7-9 TGTGCCAGCAGCCTGGGGGGGACCACTGAAGCTTTCTTT CASSLGGTTEAFF
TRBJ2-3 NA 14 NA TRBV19 TGTGCCACCCACCCCCTAGTCGGCACAGATACGCAGTATTTT CATHPLVGTDTQYF
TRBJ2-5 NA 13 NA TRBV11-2 TGTGCCAGCAGCTTAGACAGTTCAGAGACCCAGTACTTC CASSLDSSETQYF
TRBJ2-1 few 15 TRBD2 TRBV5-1 TGCGCCAGCAGCTTGGCTAGCGCGGGAGGGTCTGAGCAGTTCTTC CASSLASAGGSEQFF
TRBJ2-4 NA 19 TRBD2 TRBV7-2 TGTGCCAGCAGCTTAGTTAGCACTAGCGGGGGGGGGTCCAAAAACATTCAGTACTTC CASSLVSTSGGGSKNIQYF
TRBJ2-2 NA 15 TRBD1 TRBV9 TGTGCCAGCAGCCCAAGACAGGGGAACACCGGGGAGCTGTTTTTT CASSPRQGNTGELFF
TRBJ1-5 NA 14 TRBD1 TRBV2 TGTGCCAGCAGTGGAAGTACAGGGGCTCAGCCCCAGCATTTT CASSGSTGAQPQHF
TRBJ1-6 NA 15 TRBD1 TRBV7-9 TGTGCCAGCAGCCCCTCGACAGGGTGGAATTCCCCCCTCCACTTT CASSPSTGWNSPLHF
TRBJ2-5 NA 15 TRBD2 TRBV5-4 TGTGCCAGCAGCGCGGGACTAGCGGGACAAGAGACCCAGTACTTC CASSAGLAGQETQYF
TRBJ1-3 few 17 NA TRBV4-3 TGCGCCAGCAGCCAAGAAAGAGAGGGCCTTACTGGAAACACCATATATTTT CASSQEREGLTGNTIYF
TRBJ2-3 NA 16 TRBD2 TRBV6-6 TGTGCCAGCAGTTACTCGCGAGCGGGGGGGCCAAATACGCAGTATTTT CASSYSRAGGPNTQYF
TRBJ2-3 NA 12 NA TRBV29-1 TGCAGCGTCTCTCAGGCCACAGATACGCAGTATTTT CSVSQATDTQYF
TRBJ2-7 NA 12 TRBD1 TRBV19 TGTGCCAGTAGGAGCAGGGGGCACGAGCAGTACTTC CASRSRGHEQYF
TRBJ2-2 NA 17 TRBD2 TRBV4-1 TGCGCCAGCAGCCTACTAGCGGGGGGGCCGAACACCGGGGAGCTGTTTTTT CASSLLAGGPNTGELFF
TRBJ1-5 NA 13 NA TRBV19 TGTGCCAGGCCTTGCGGGGGGGGAGAGCCCCAGCATTTT CARPCGGGEPQHF
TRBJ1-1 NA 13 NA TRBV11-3 TGTGCCAGCAGCTTTGACAGACGCACTGAAGCTTTCTTT CASSFDRRTEAFF